Shown below are 21 T cell receptor beta chains from a single sample sequenced in a study of T cell clonality in common variable immunodeficiency. TCRdb keeps only in-frame clones here, not all; method: immunoSEQ multiplex PCR. This sample has about 42,000 clones, each found more than once. The source material was peripheral blood mononuclear cells. The receptors shown here come from a person aged 18 to 75 in good health.

The table lists this clone with many counts. CDR3 bases read: TGTGCCATCAGAAGGGGGGACAGGTCGGATGATGAA. It codes for CAIRRGDRSDDE. The whole CDR3 region reads CAIRRGDRSDDEAFF. The chain joins TRBV10-3 to TRBJ1-1; 8 bases are a match to TRBD1. The read is 3 residues too short to cover the CDR3 end, so that end is filled in from the germline J gene. The germline CDR1 and CDR2 sequences are ENHRY and SYGVKD. The CDR3 extends over 15 amino acids. Trimming took 6 bases from V and 7 from J; bases not matched to a gene: 13.

To note about this clone: From the germline J gene comes the end of the CDR3, since the read stops 3 residues before it. The chain links TRBV7-8 to TRBJ2-7, with D perhaps matching TRBD2 (6 bases). V gave up 3 bases and J gave up 4 bases, with 7 bases separating them. From germline, CDR1 is SGHVS and CDR2 FQNEAQ. This CDR3 is built from 12 residues. This CDR3 reads CASSLTRYEQYF. The CDR3 bases that were read are TGTGCCAGCAGCTTGACTAGGTACGAG.

At least ten counts were recorded for this clone. The read is 3 residues too short to cover the CDR3 end, so that end is filled in from the germline J gene. The chain is built from TRBV7-9 and TRBJ2-5, with D perhaps matching TRBD1 (6 bases). The CDR3 has 13 residues. Trimming removed 5 bases from V and 6 bases from J, with 13 bases in between. Germline V gene lookup returns CDR1 SEHNR and CDR2 FQNEAQ (reference sequence). CDR3 loop: CASSEYREKTQYF. Incomplete CDR3 DNA: TGTGCCAGCAGCGAATACAGGGAGAAGACC.

In its sample, this clone was seen many times. The DNA ends 3 residues before the CDR3 does, and the rest of the CDR3 is filled in from the germline J gene. V and J are TRBV29-1 and TRBJ2-7; 7 bases are a match to TRBD1. CDR3 length: 15 residues. CDR1 and CDR2 (germline): SQVTM, ANQGSEA. Losses at the gene ends were 5 bases for V and 2 bases for J; bases not matched to a gene: 12. The DNA read from the CDR3 is TGCAGCGTTACTCTTCAAACGGGACAGACCTACGAG. This codes for CSVTLQTGQTYE. The whole CDR3 sequence is CSVTLQTGQTYEQYF.

In its sample, this clone was seen many times. The read terminates 3 residues ahead of where the CDR3 ends, so the germline J gene completes it. The rearrangement joins TRBV19 to TRBJ2-7; D unclear. Germline values: CDR1 LNHDA, CDR2 SQIVND (reference sequence). Deletions cut 2 bases from V and 2 bases from J, with 13 bases between. CDR3 length equals 15 residues. CDR3 DNA, as far as it was read: TGTGCCAGTAGTATAACCCCGGCAGGAACCTACGAG. Residues: CASSITPAGTYE. In full, the CDR3 reads CASSITPAGTYEQYF.

The DNA read from the CDR3 is TGTGCCAGCTCACATGGGACAGGGCTTGATGGC. Protein: CASSHGTGLDG. The CDR3 in its entirety is CASSHGTGLDGYTF. The rearrangement joins TRBV18 to TRBJ1-2; TRBD1 matches 9 bases. The DNA ends 3 residues before the CDR3 does, and the rest of the CDR3 is filled in from the germline J gene. Germline V gives CDR1 KGHSH, CDR2 LQKENI. Trimming removed 4 bases from V and 6 bases from J; junction bases left unmatched: 6. This CDR3 is 14 amino acids long.

This clone was detected ten times or more. From the germline J gene comes the end of the CDR3, since the read stops 3 residues before it. V usage is TRBV9 and J usage is TRBJ2-3, with 7 bases lining up with TRBD1. The trim removed 1 base at V and 3 bases at J, leaving 8 bases unmatched. The CDR3 consists of 16 residues. The germline CDR1 and CDR2 sequences are SGDLS and YYNGEE. CDR3 region: CASSVISDRATDTQYF. CDR3 bases read: TGTGCCAGCAGCGTAATTTCCGACAGGGCGACAGATACG.

This clone has ten or more counts. The read terminates 3 residues ahead of where the CDR3 ends, so the germline J gene completes it. The rearrangement joins TRBV7-6 to TRBJ1-1, with 8 bases that match TRBD1. The trim removed 2 bases at V and 0 bases at J, leaving 5 bases unmatched. The CDR3 spans 16 residues. The germline CDR1 and CDR2 sequences are SGHVS and FNYEAQ. The DNA read from the CDR3 is TGTGCCAGCAGCTTACAGGGGGCCCCCGTGAACACTGAA. Protein: CASSLQGAPVNTE. The whole CDR3 is CASSLQGAPVNTEAFF.

The table lists this clone with many counts. The read ends 3 residues before the CDR3 terminus; that terminus is restored from the germline J gene. The gene calls are TRBV5-6 and TRBJ1-2; perhaps TRBD1 as D (6 bases). Germline CDR1 reads SGHDT; CDR2 reads YYEEEE. CDR3 size: 12 residues. V gave up 7 bases and J gave up 5 bases, with 12 bases separating them. The part of the CDR3 DNA that was read is TGTGCCAGCGAAAGGGACAATTATGGC. This encodes CASERDNYG. From start to end, the CDR3 is CASERDNYGYTF.

This clone was recorded at least ten times. With the read ending 3 residues before the CDR3 end, the germline J gene is used to fill in that end. The rearrangement uses TRBV6-1 and TRBJ2-7; no firm D call. The CDR3 has 15 residues. Germline V gives CDR1 MNHNS, CDR2 SASEGT. Between the trimmed V and J ends, which lost 2 bases and 5 bases, there was a span of 16 bases. The CDR3 here is CASSETVSRWHEQYF. The CDR3 bases that were read are TGTGCCAGCAGTGAAACCGTCTCGAGATGGCACGAG.

The sample holds many counts of this clone. The DNA ends 3 residues before the CDR3 does, and the rest of the CDR3 is filled in from the germline J gene. This chain uses TRBV6-4 with TRBJ2-3, with TRBD1 matching 8 bases. V lost 3 bases and J lost 1; bases outside the gene matches: 0. The CDR3 has 14 residues. Germline V gene lookup returns CDR1 MRHNA and CDR2 SNTAGT. The CDR3 sequence is CASSETGGTDTQYF. The CDR3 bases that were read are TGTGCCAGCAGTGAGACAGGGGGCACAGATACG.

This clone was observed at least ten times. The read stops 3 residues short of the end of the CDR3; the missing end is completed from the germline J gene. This chain links TRBV4-2 with TRBJ2-1; D might be TRBD2 (7 bases). Germline V gives CDR1 LGHNA, CDR2 YNFKEQ. Trimming removed 0 bases at V and 5 bases at J, with 20 bases between. This CDR3 spans 18 amino acids. CDR3 bases read: TGTGCCAGCAGCCAAGATGGGGGGTGGGGGGGGCGTCACAATGAG. This codes for CASSQDGGWGGRHNE. In full, the CDR3 is CASSQDGGWGGRHNEQFF.

This clone was seen at least ten times. This CDR3 reads CASSYDSIYGYTF. The CDR3 DNA, read in part, is TGTGCCAGCAGTTACGACTCAATCTATGGC. The chain links TRBV6-2 or TRBV6-3 to TRBJ1-2; D uncertain. The DNA ends 3 residues before the CDR3 does, and the rest of the CDR3 is filled in from the germline J gene. Trimming removed 2 bases from V and 4 bases from J, with 8 bases in between. CDR1 and CDR2 (germline): MNHEY, SVGEGT. The CDR3 consists of 13 residues.

This clone was picked up many times. The read halts 3 residues ahead of the CDR3 end, with the missing end drawn from the germline J gene. The V gene is TRBV19, the J gene TRBJ1-3; 9 nucleotides align to TRBD1. Trimming at V came to 6 bases and at J to 7 bases, leaving 7 bases not matched to a gene. The germline CDR1 and CDR2 sequences are LNHDA and SQIVND (reference sequence). The CDR3 extends over 14 amino acids. CDR3 in amino acids: CASSYRQGENTIYF. CDR3 DNA (partial): TGTGCCAGTAGCTATCGACAGGGGGAGAACACC.

This clone was recorded many times. Read sequence stops 3 residues before the CDR3 end, and the germline J gene provides the missing end. The chain combines TRBV5-4 with TRBJ1-2; maybe TRBD1 (6 bases). Per germline, CDR1 SGHNT and CDR2 YYREEE (reference sequence). This CDR3 is built from 15 residues. V was trimmed by 1 base and J by 5 bases, leaving 15 bases between them. The part of the CDR3 DNA that was read is TGTGCCAGCAGCTTGCGGGAACAGGGCTTATATGGC. Protein product: CASSLREQGLYG. The CDR3 in full is CASSLREQGLYGYTF.

This clone was seen many times. The read terminates 3 residues ahead of where the CDR3 ends, so the germline J gene completes it. This chain joins TRBV18 and TRBJ2-7; 10 positions match TRBD2. CDR3 length: 16 residues. Germline V gene data show CDR1 as KGHSH and CDR2 as LQKENI. Germline trimming cut 4 bases from V and 5 bases from J; bases unmatched to any gene: 11. Incomplete CDR3 DNA: TGTGCCAGCTCACTTCGGGCAGCGGGAGGGCCCGACGAG. This encodes CASSLRAAGGPDE. The CDR3, in full, reads CASSLRAAGGPDEQYF.

This clone appeared many times. The CDR3 is cut off 3 residues early in the read; its end comes from the germline J gene. The J gene is TRBJ2-1, the V gene TRBV5-1; 10 bases are a match to TRBD2. J was trimmed by 4 bases and V by 5 bases; bases with no gene match: 9. Per germline, CDR1 SGHRS and CDR2 YFSETQ. The CDR3 extends over 16 amino acids. The DNA read from the CDR3 is TGCGCCAGCAGTCTCCCAAGCGGGGGGGTGTACAATGAG. Translation gives CASSLPSGGVYNE. In full, the CDR3 reads CASSLPSGGVYNEQFF.

This clone was seen many times. From the germline J gene comes the end of the CDR3, since the read stops 3 residues before it. The chain combines TRBV5-8 with TRBJ2-4, with D possibly matching TRBD1 (6 bases). The V end lost 0 bases, the J end lost 1 base, and 8 bases lay between the germline ends. The CDR3 totals 15 residues. Germline V CDR1 and CDR2: SGHTS, YDEGEE. CDR3 DNA (partial): TGTGCCAGCAGCTTGGGGGGGCACGCCAAAAACATT. This encodes CASSLGGHAKNI. The whole CDR3 sequence is CASSLGGHAKNIQYF. The full variable domain, with the rest looked up from reference TRBV5-8 and TRBJ2-4, is EAGVTQSPTHLIKTRGQQATLRCSPISGHTSVYWYQQALGLGLQFLLWYDEGEERNRGNFPPRFSGRQFPNYSSELNVNALELEDSALYLCASSLGGHAKNIQYFGAGTRLSVL.

As for this clone: Coverage ceases 3 residues before the CDR3 finishes, and the germline J gene fills in the end. The chain carries TRBV2 and TRBJ1-2; unclear D gene. The germline CDR1 and CDR2 sequences are SNHLY and FYNNEI. The CDR3 extends over 12 amino acids. The CDR3 is CASSVVAAGYTF. CDR3 DNA, as far as it was read: TGTGCCAGCAGTGTGGTGGCTGCCGGC.

This clone was seen many times. The sequenced part of the CDR3 DNA is TGTGCCAGCAGCTTAGGTGAGGGTTCCTATGGC. Translating gives CASSLGEGSYG. The complete CDR3 protein is CASSLGEGSYGYTF. V usage is TRBV7-9 and J usage is TRBJ1-2; D ambiguous. The CDR3 is cut off 3 residues early in the read; its end comes from the germline J gene. The CDR3 has 14 amino acids. Germline lookup yields CDR1 SEHNR and CDR2 FQNEAQ (reference sequence). Trimming cost V 1 base and J 4 bases, with 10 bases left between them.

This clone was recorded many times. The read falls 3 residues short of the CDR3 end, and the missing part is taken from the germline J gene. The chain recombines TRBV19 with TRBJ2-6, with 9 bases lining up with TRBD1. The CDR3 contains 16 residues. With V trimmed by 5 bases and J by 4 bases, 6 bases remained unmatched. CDR1 LNHDA and CDR2 SQIVND come from the germline V gene (reference sequence). Incomplete CDR3 DNA: TGTGCCAGTAGTGTCGACAGGGGGTTCGGGGCCAACGTC. The encoded protein is CASSVDRGFGANV. The complete CDR3 sequence is CASSVDRGFGANVLTF.